This T cell receptor beta chain appears in the sequencing data of a study of T cell clonotyping in hematopoietic cell transplantation. Method: immunoSEQ multiplex PCR; TCRdb's copy keeps in-frame clones and lacks some. The profile shows 15,000 to 20,000 clones, around 85% of them singletons. CDR1 and CDR2 from the germline V gene are MNHEY and SVGAGI. Trimming took 11 bases from V and 7 from J, leaving 17 bases between them. The CDR3 has 12 amino acids. V usage is TRBV6-5 and J usage is TRBJ1-2; D is possibly TRBD1 (6 bases). This clonotype was sampled from a man aged 55-75 years in good health. Some clones in this sample may be carry-over from other donors' samples. The specimen sequenced was peripheral blood mononuclear cells. The CDR3 is CACSGGPGGYTF. CDR3 DNA: TGTGCCTGCTCGGGGGGGCCCGGTGGCTACACCTTC.